This T cell receptor beta chain was sequenced during a study of blood T cell repertoires in COVID-19. In the study overall: COVID-19 samples collected from the United States, Italy and Spain covered acute and convalescent phases. The analysed material was cDNA or gDNA that came from T cells, B-cell-depleted T cells, or PBMCs.

Germline CDR1 reads SQVTM; CDR2 reads ANQGSEA. V lost 3 bases, J lost 3 bases, and 11 bases lay in between. The CDR3 is made up of 14 amino acids. Sequencing was performed with immunoSEQ multiplex PCR; in TCRdb, only in-frame clones are kept and a portion is missing. The sample lists around 15,000 clones, approximately 86% occurring once. Material for sequencing was peripheral blood. The clonotype comes from a man aged 45 to 65 with active COVID-19. The chain is built from TRBV29-1 and TRBJ2-2, with D perhaps TRBD2 (6 bases). CDR3 amino acids: CSVDGGLDTGELFF. As DNA, the CDR3 is TGCAGCGTTGATGGGGGGTTAGACACCGGGGAGCTGTTTTTT.